Each of the 24 T cell receptor beta chains below was sequenced from the same sample in a study of blood T cell repertoires in COVID-19. The repertoire was sequenced with immunoSEQ multiplex PCR; TCRdb's copy has only in-frame clones and lacks some. There are around 250,000 clones in the sample; around 80% occur only once, and under 2% lies in the top ten. What was sequenced was peripheral blood. These receptors all come from a woman older than 75 with acute or convalescent COVID-19.

The chain has TRBV7-2 and TRBJ2-2; D gene unclear. CDR3 length equals 15 residues. The ends were cut back, 5 bases at V and 0 bases at J, with 10 bases in the middle. CDR1 and CDR2 from the germline V gene are SGHTA and FQGNSA. The CDR3 coding sequence is TGTGCCAGCAGCCTCGGGTCGACGAACACCGGGGAGCTGTTTTTT. Translation: CASSLGSTNTGELFF.

The chain links TRBV10-3 to TRBJ2-2; a possible D gene is TRBD1 (7 bases). The CDR3 has 15 residues. The V gene's germline CDR1 is ENHRY and CDR2 SYGVKD. Trimming shortened V by 10 bases and J by 0 bases, and 15 bases separated the two germline ends. The CDR3 spells CATQAGQTNTGELFF. In DNA, the CDR3 is TGTGCCACGCAGGCGGGACAGACGAACACCGGGGAGCTGTTTTTT.

The sample holds one count of this clone. The chain links TRBV6-2 or TRBV6-3 to TRBJ1-6; D perhaps matches TRBD1 (5 bases). The CDR3 has 14 residues. Germline CDR1 is MNHEY and CDR2 is SVGEGT. Trimming took 4 bases from V and 6 from J, leaving 10 bases between them. The CDR3 here is CASSWQGLNSPLHF. CDR3 DNA sequence: TGTGCCAGCAGTTGGCAGGGTCTTAATTCACCCCTCCACTTT.

The chain combines TRBV7-2 with TRBJ2-7; 7 bases are shared with TRBD2. The germline V gene has CDR1 SGHTA and CDR2 FQGNSA. The trim removed 1 base at V and 5 bases at J, leaving 2 bases unmatched. This CDR3 has 13 residues. This CDR3 reads CASSLESGNEQYF. CDR3 sequence (DNA): TGTGCCAGCAGCTTAGAGAGCGGGAACGAGCAGTACTTC.

The chain couples TRBV30 to TRBJ2-3; 10 bases match TRBD2. CDR3 length: 17 amino acids. V was clipped by 0 bases and J by 2 bases; unmatched bases: 8. Germline loops: CDR1 GTSNPN, CDR2 SVGIG (reference sequence). In nucleotides, the CDR3 is TGTGCCTGGAGTGTACGCGGTAGCGGGGGGAACACAGATACGCAGTATTTT. Translation gives CAWSVRGSGGNTDTQYF.

The CDR3 DNA reads TGTGCCTGGAGGGACAGGGGGCGAACAGGCAATCAGCCCCAGCATTTT. It codes for CAWRDRGRTGNQPQHF. V and J are TRBV30 and TRBJ1-5; 11 bases fit TRBD1. Germline V gives CDR1 GTSNPN, CDR2 SVGIG (reference sequence). The CDR3 has 16 residues. Losses at the gene ends were 3 bases for V and 2 bases for J; bases not matched to a gene: 6. The variable domain in full, completed from reference TRBV30 and TRBJ1-5, reads SQTIHQWPATLVQPVGSPLSLECTVEGTSNPNLYWYRQAAGRGLQLLFYSVGIGQISSEVPQNLSASRPQDRQFILSSKKLLLSDSGFYLCAWRDRGRTGNQPQHFGDGTRLSIL.

This clone was counted ten times or more. The chain has TRBV28 and TRBJ2-7; 7 nucleotides agree with TRBD2. Trimming took 5 bases from V and 6 from J; bases not matched to a gene: 7. CDR1 is MDHEN, CDR2 SYDVKM, per germline. This CDR3 comprises 13 residues. CDR3 sequence (DNA): TGTGCCAGCAGTGGACTAGTCGGTGGCGAGCAGTACTTC. As protein: CASSGLVGGEQYF.

J is TRBJ1-4 and V is TRBV5-5; D gene ambiguous. This CDR3 has 16 residues. Deletions cut 0 bases from V and 2 bases from J, with 11 bases between. Germline V lookup: CDR1 SGHKS, CDR2 YYEKEE (reference sequence). CDR3 sequence (DNA): TGTGCCAGCAGCTTGGGGCCCTCCCAGACTAATGAAAAACTGTTTTTT. Translation gives CASSLGPSQTNEKLFF.

This chain joins TRBV7-9 and TRBJ2-3; 13 bases are shared with TRBD2. Per the germline V gene, CDR1 is SEHNR and CDR2 is FQNEAQ (reference sequence). The CDR3 is 18 amino acids. V lost 1 base to trimming and J lost 6 bases; unmatched junction nucleotides: 10. CDR3 in DNA: TGTGCCAGCAGCTTAGGGGATCCGGGACTAGCGGGAAGGGATACGCAGTATTTT. Translating it yields CASSLGDPGLAGRDTQYF.

This clone was seen only once. The gene calls are TRBV2 and TRBJ1-3, with D maybe TRBD1 (6 bases). CDR1 and CDR2 from the germline V gene are SNHLY and FYNNEI. The CDR3 extends over 15 amino acids. V was clipped by 5 bases and J by 0 bases, with 11 bases between them. The CDR3 here is CASSTDRLSGNTIYF. In DNA form, the CDR3 reads TGTGCCAGCAGTACAGACAGGCTCTCTGGAAACACCATATATTTT.

The DNA of the CDR3 is TGTGCCTCCGGGACTAGCGGGAGAAGGCGGGCGGATACGCAGTATTTT. Encoded protein: CASGTSGRRRADTQYF. The chain combines TRBV28 with TRBJ2-3; 14 bases are a match to TRBD2. The CDR3 loop spans 16 amino acids. Germline V CDR1 and CDR2: MDHEN, SYDVKM. V gave up 11 bases and J gave up 6 bases; unmatched junction bases: 13.

V gene TRBV29-1 combines with J gene TRBJ1-5; D possibly corresponds to TRBD1 (5 bases). The CDR3 covers 15 residues. Looked up from germline, CDR1 is SQVTM and CDR2 is ANQGSEA. Trimming cost V 7 bases and J 9 bases, with 25 bases left between them. DNA of the CDR3: TGCAGCGCCCTAGAAGACGGACATAGCAAGGGGCCCCAGCATTTT. It is translated as CSALEDGHSKGPQHF. The complete variable domain, with remaining parts taken from reference TRBV29-1 and TRBJ1-5, reads SAVISQKPSRDICQRGTSLTIQCQVDSQVTMMFWYRQQPGQSLTLIATANQGSEATYESGFVIDKFPISRPNLTFSTLTVSNMSPEDSSIYLCSALEDGHSKGPQHFGDGTRLSIL.

This chain uses TRBV7-7 with TRBJ2-2, with TRBD2 identical over 11 bases. CDR3 length: 17 amino acids. Trimming removed 0 bases from V and 8 bases from J; junction bases left unmatched: 8. CDR1 and CDR2 from the germline V gene are SSHAT and FNYEAQ (reference sequence). CDR3 in DNA: TGTGCCAGCAGCTTAGCACCCACTAGCGGGAGAGCAGGGGAGCTGTTTTTT. Protein product: CASSLAPTSGRAGELFF.

This sequence joins TRBV24-1 and TRBJ2-1; the match to TRBD2 covers 8 bases. The CDR3 extends over 17 amino acids. Trimming took 3 bases from V and 4 from J; bases not matched to a gene: 10. In germline, CDR1 is KGHDR, CDR2 SFDVKD. CDR3 in DNA: TGTGCCACCAGTGATAGCCGGGGGGGGTCCTTTTACAATGAGCAGTTCTTC. Translating it yields CATSDSRGGSFYNEQFF.

This rearrangement joins TRBV7-9 to TRBJ2-3, with D perhaps matching TRBD1 (6 bases). V was trimmed by 5 bases and J by 6 bases, leaving 15 bases between them. This CDR3 has 14 residues. Germline V gene sequence: CDR1 SEHNR, CDR2 FQNEAQ (reference sequence). The CDR3 DNA follows: TGTGCCAGCAGCACCTCCGGACAGAGGGATACGCAGTATTTT. Amino acids: CASSTSGQRDTQYF.

Here the CDR3 DNA reads TGTGCCTGGAGGCTAGCGGGAGTAACAGATACGCAGTATTTT. As protein: CAWRLAGVTDTQYF. The V gene is TRBV30, the J gene TRBJ2-3; 10 bases match TRBD2. The junction had 3 bases not matched to a gene; V was cut back by 3 bases and J by 3 bases. The CDR3 is 14 residues long. The germline gives CDR1 GTSNPN, CDR2 SVGIG (reference sequence).

The chain employs TRBV6-5 and TRBJ1-1; a possible D gene is TRBD1 (5 bases). V gave up 1 base and J gave up 1 base, with 10 bases separating them. Per the germline V gene, CDR1 is MNHEY and CDR2 is SVGAGI. The CDR3 is 15 residues long. The CDR3 DNA is TGTGCCAGCAGTTACTTAGGACACAGGAACACTGAAGCTTTCTTT. It codes for CASSYLGHRNTEAFF.

The chain combines TRBV11-1 with TRBJ1-2; D might be TRBD1 (6 bases). From germline, CDR1 is SGHAT and CDR2 FQDESV (reference sequence). CDR3 length equals 15 residues. V lost 5 bases, J lost 8 bases, and 21 bases lay in between. Here the CDR3 reads CASSATDSVSLGYTF. CDR3 bases: TGTGCCAGCAGCGCCACGGACAGCGTATCCTTGGGCTACACCTTC.

This rearrangement joins TRBV19 to TRBJ1-1, with 8 bases identical to TRBD1. Trimming took 5 bases from V and 5 from J; bases not matched to a gene: 4. The CDR3 loop spans 13 amino acids. CDR1 is LNHDA and CDR2 is SQIVND in the germline V gene (reference sequence). CDR3 amino acids: CASSAQGATEAFF. DNA of the CDR3: TGTGCCAGTAGTGCCCAGGGGGCTACTGAAGCTTTCTTT.

The chain combines TRBV7-8 with TRBJ1-2; 8 positions agree with TRBD1. Looked up from germline, CDR1 is SGHVS and CDR2 is FQNEAQ. The CDR3 extends over 14 amino acids. V was clipped by 1 base and J by 8 bases; unmatched bases: 6. CDR3 loop: CASSLGDRSSGYTF. Here the CDR3 DNA reads TGTGCCAGCAGCTTAGGGGACAGGTCGTCAGGCTACACCTTC.

The V and J genes are TRBV10-2 and TRBJ1-1; weak D call: TRBD1 (5 bases). The CDR3 length is 13 residues. V lost 3 bases and J lost 3, with 8 bases in between. Germline V gene data show CDR1 as WSHSY and CDR2 as SAAADI. This CDR3 is CASSDGDYTEAFF. CDR3 DNA: TGCGCCAGCAGTGATGGGGACTACACTGAAGCTTTCTTT.

This clone has a handful of counts. This chain connects TRBV7-3 to TRBJ1-6; no clear D gene. The CDR3 sequence is 13 residues long. Germline V gene data show CDR1 as SGHTA and CDR2 as FQGTGA. Trimming left V 6 bases short and J 8 bases short, with 11 bases between. The CDR3 loop reads CASSINVDSPLHF. As DNA, the CDR3 is TGTGCCAGCAGTATTAATGTAGATTCACCCCTCCACTTT. The variable domain in full, with the rest retrieved from reference TRBV7-3 and TRBJ1-6, is GAGVSQTPSNKVTEKGKYVELRCDPISGHTALYWYRQSLGQGPEFLIYFQGTGAADDSGLPNDRFFAVRPEGSVSTLKIQRTERGDSAVYLCASSINVDSPLHFGNGTRLTVT.

The rearrangement links TRBV5-1 to TRBJ2-2, with 10 bases matching TRBD1. The CDR3 has 17 amino acids. Trimming at V came to 0 bases and at J to 4 bases, leaving 6 bases not matched to a gene. The germline V gene encodes CDR1 SGHRS and CDR2 YFSETQ. The CDR3 sequence is CASSLAPTGGPTGELFF. CDR3 bases: TGCGCCAGCAGCTTGGCCCCGACAGGGGGCCCCACCGGGGAGCTGTTTTTT.

The gene calls are TRBV12-5 and TRBJ2-3; D uncertain. Germline-derived CDR1 and CDR2 are LGHNT and FRNRAP. V lost 7 bases and J lost 2, with 10 bases in between. CDR3 length equals 13 residues. This CDR3 is CASAARNTDTQYF. The CDR3 DNA sequence: TGTGCTAGTGCTGCGCGGAACACAGATACGCAGTATTTT.